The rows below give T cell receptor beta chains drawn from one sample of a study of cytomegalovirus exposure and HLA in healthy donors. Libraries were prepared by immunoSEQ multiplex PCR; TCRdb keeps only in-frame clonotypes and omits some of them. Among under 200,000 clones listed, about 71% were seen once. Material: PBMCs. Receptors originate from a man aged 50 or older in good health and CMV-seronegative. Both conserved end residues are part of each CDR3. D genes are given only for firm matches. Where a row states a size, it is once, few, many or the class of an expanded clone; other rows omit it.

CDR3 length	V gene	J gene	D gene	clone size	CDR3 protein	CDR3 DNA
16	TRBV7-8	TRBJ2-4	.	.	CASSLRAGYRGNIQYF	TGTGCCAGCAGCCTCCGGGCAGGTTATAGGGGAAACATTCAGTACTTC
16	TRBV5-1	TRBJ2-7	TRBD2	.	CASSLARPSGAYEQYF	TGCGCCAGCAGCTTGGCCAGGCCTAGCGGGGCCTACGAGCAGTACTTC
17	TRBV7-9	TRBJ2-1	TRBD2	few	CASSLARTSGGNNEQFF	TGTGCCAGCAGCTTAGCCAGGACTAGCGGGGGGAACAATGAGCAGTTCTTC
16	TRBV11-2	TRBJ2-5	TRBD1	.	CASSPWTGESGETQYF	TGTGCCAGCAGCCCTTGGACAGGGGAAAGCGGAGAGACCCAGTACTTC
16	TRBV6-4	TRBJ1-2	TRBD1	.	CASSDRGQRANYGYTF	TGTGCCAGCAGTGACAGGGGACAGAGAGCTAACTATGGCTACACCTTC
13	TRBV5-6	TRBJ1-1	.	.	CASSQTGGTEAFF	TGTGCCAGCAGCCAGACGGGGGGCACTGAAGCTTTCTTT
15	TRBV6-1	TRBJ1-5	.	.	CASSVTSSGNQPQHF	TGTGCCAGCAGTGTGACAAGTTCCGGCAATCAGCCCCAGCATTTT
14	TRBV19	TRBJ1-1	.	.	CASSIRGADTEAFF	TGTGCCAGTAGCATTCGGGGTGCGGACACTGAAGCTTTCTTT
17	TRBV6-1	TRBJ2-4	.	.	CASSEGAGVTSKNIQYF	TGTGCCAGCAGTGAAGGCGCCGGTGTAACGTCCAAAAACATTCAGTACTTC
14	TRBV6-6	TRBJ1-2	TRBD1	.	CASTRDSSNYGYTF	TGTGCCAGTACACGGGACAGTTCCAACTATGGCTACACCTTC
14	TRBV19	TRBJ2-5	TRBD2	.	CASSRLAGRETQYF	TGTGCCAGTAGTAGGTTAGCGGGGCGAGAGACCCAGTACTTC
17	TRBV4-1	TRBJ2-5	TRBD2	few	CASSQDIGSGGRETQYF	TGCGCCAGCAGCCAAGATATAGGTAGCGGGGGGCGAGAGACCCAGTACTTC
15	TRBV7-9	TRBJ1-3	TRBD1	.	CASSPTGGAGNTIYF	TGTGCCAGCAGCCCGACAGGGGGGGCAGGAAACACCATATATTTT
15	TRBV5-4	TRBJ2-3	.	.	CASRRSGGDTDTQYF	TGTGCCAGCAGGAGAAGCGGCGGTGACACAGATACGCAGTATTTT
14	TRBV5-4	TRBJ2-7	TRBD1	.	CASSSQGAQNEQYF	TGTGCCAGCAGCTCTCAGGGGGCGCAAAACGAGCAGTACTTC
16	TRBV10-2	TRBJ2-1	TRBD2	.	CASTPASGGSYNEQFF	TGCGCCAGCACCCCCGCTAGCGGGGGGTCCTACAATGAGCAGTTCTTC
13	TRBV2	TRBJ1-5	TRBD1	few	CASSLQGGGTQHF	TGTGCCAGCAGTCTACAGGGGGGAGGGACCCAGCATTTT
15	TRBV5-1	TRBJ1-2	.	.	CASSPRTESNYGYTF	TGCGCCAGCAGCCCCAGGACAGAAAGTAACTATGGCTACACCTTC
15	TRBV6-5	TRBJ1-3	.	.	CASSKMRLGENTIYF	TGTGCCAGCAGCAAGATGAGGTTAGGGGAAAACACCATATATTTT
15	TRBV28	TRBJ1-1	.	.	CASSFVSGGQPEAFF	TGTGCCAGCAGTTTTGTTTCGGGTGGCCAGCCCGAAGCTTTCTTT
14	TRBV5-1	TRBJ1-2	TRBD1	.	CASSSRTGGGGYTF	TGCGCCAGCAGCTCCCGGACAGGGGGCGGTGGCTACACCTTC
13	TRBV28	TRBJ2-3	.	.	CASRSTRTDTQYF	TGTGCCAGCAGGTCGACTCGCACAGATACGCAGTATTTT
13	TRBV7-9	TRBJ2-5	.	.	CASRDTHQETQYF	TGTGCCAGCCGGGACACCCACCAAGAGACCCAGTACTTC
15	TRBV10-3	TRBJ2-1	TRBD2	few	CAISATSGVYNEQFF	TGTGCCATCAGTGCTACTAGCGGGGTTTACAATGAGCAGTTCTTC
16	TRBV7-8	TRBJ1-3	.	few	CASSLKRQSSGNTIYF	TGTGCCAGCAGCTTAAAGAGACAGTCCTCTGGAAACACCATATATTTT
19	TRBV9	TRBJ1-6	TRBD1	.	CASSDRTGRTTYNGSPLHF	TGTGCCAGCAGCGACCGGACAGGGCGAACCACGTACAATGGATCACCCCTCCACTTT
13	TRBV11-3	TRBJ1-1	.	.	CASSSGVSTEAFF	TGTGCCAGCAGCTCCGGGGTAAGCACTGAAGCTTTCTTT
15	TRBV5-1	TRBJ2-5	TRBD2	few	CASSLESPGGETQYF	TGCGCCAGCAGCTTGGAGAGCCCGGGGGGGGAGACCCAGTACTTC
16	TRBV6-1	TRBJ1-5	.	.	CASSEERQSGNQPQHF	TGTGCCAGCAGTGAAGAGAGGCAGAGTGGCAATCAGCCCCAGCATTTT
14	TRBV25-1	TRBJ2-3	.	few	CASSDREDTDTQYF	TGTGCCAGCAGTGACAGGGAAGACACAGATACGCAGTATTTT
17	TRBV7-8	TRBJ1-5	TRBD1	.	CASTSISGTGSNQPQHF	TGTGCCAGCACCTCTATTTCCGGGACAGGAAGCAATCAGCCCCAGCATTTT
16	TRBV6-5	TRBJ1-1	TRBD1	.	CASSYSGQAFNTEAFF	TGTGCCAGCAGTTACTCCGGACAGGCGTTTAACACCGAAGCTTTCTTT
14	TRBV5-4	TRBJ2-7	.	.	CASSFRGVMYEQYF	TGTGCCAGCAGCTTCAGGGGAGTAATGTACGAGCAGTACTTC
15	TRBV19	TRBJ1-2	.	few	CASSIVWGEGYGYTF	TGTGCCAGTAGTATAGTTTGGGGGGAAGGCTATGGCTACACCTTC
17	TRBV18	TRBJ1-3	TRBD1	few	CASSLSRDRISGNTIYF	TGTGCCAGCTCACTAAGCCGGGACAGGATCTCTGGAAACACCATATATTTT
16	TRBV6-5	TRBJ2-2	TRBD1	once	CASSYSGTGATGELFF	TGTGCCAGCAGTTACTCAGGGACAGGGGCAACCGGGGAGCTGTTTTTT
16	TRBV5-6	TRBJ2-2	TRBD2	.	CASSGTSGGPTGELFF	TGTGCCAGCAGCGGGACTAGCGGGGGACCCACCGGGGAGCTGTTTTTT
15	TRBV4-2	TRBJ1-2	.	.	CASSPRLSSNYGYTF	TGTGCCAGCAGCCCCCGGTTGAGCTCTAACTATGGCTACACCTTC
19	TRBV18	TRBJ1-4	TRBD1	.	CASSQRQGASLTTNEKLFF	TGTGCCAGCTCCCAGAGACAGGGGGCGAGTCTTACAACTAATGAAAAACTGTTTTTT
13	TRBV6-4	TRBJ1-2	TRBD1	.	CASSSDRGYGYTF	TGTGCCAGCAGTTCAGACAGGGGCTATGGCTACACCTTC
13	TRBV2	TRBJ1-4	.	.	CASGGQGNEKLFF	TGTGCCAGCGGAGGGCAGGGAAATGAAAAACTGTTTTTT
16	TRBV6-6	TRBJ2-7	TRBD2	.	CASSYRGAGGLYEQYF	TGTGCCAGCAGTTACCGGGGCGCGGGGGGGCTCTACGAGCAGTACTTC
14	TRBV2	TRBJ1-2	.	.	CASSAMEGNYGYTF	TGTGCCAGCAGTGCTATGGAGGGGAACTATGGCTACACCTTC
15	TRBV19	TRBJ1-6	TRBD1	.	CASSIGTGNNSPLHF	TGTGCCAGTAGTATTGGGACAGGGAATAATTCACCCCTCCACTTT
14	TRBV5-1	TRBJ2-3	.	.	CASSPYPGTDTQYF	TGCGCCAGCAGTCCCTATCCGGGGACAGATACGCAGTATTTT
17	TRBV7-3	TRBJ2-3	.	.	CASSLTGGWGPTDTQYF	TGTGCCAGCAGCTTAACGGGAGGGTGGGGGCCCACAGATACGCAGTATTTT
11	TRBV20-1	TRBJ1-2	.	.	CRVAGSYGYTF	TGCAGAGTCGCAGGGTCCTATGGCTACACCTTC
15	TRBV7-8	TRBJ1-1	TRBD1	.	CASSLVTGANTEAFF	TGTGCCAGCAGCCTTGTTACAGGGGCCAACACTGAAGCTTTCTTT
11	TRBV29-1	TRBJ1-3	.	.	CSVLFGNTIYF	TGCAGCGTTCTGTTTGGAAACACCATATATTTT
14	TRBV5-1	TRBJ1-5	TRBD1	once	CASSPTGTNQPQHF	TGCGCCAGCAGCCCGACAGGGACCAATCAGCCCCAGCATTTT
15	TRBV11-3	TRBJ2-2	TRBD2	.	CASSLDGGAAGELFF	TGTGCCAGCAGCTTAGACGGGGGGGCCGCCGGGGAGCTGTTTTTT
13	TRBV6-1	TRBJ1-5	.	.	CASIRGGNQPQHF	TGTGCCAGCATTAGGGGGGGTAATCAGCCCCAGCATTTT
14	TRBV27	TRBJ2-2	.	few	CASSLIRGTGELFF	TGTGCCAGCAGTTTGATTAGGGGGACCGGGGAGCTGTTTTTT
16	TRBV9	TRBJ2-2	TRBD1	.	CASSVTGGANTGELFF	TGTGCCAGCAGCGTAACAGGGGGCGCGAACACCGGGGAGCTGTTTTTT
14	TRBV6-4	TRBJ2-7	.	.	CASSFNRDRYEQYF	TGTGCCAGCAGTTTCAACAGGGATAGGTACGAGCAGTACTTC
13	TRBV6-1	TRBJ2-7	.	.	CASSDRQAYEQYF	TGTGCCAGCAGTGATAGACAGGCCTACGAGCAGTACTTC
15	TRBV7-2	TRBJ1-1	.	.	CASSITTGRNTEAFF	TGTGCCAGCAGCATAACCACAGGGCGGAACACTGAAGCTTTCTTT
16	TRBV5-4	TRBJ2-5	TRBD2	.	CASSPGLAGGGETQYF	TGTGCCAGCAGCCCCGGACTAGCGGGGGGCGGAGAGACCCAGTACTTC
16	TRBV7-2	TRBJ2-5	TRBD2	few	CASSLREAGGVETQYF	TGTGCCAGCAGCTTAAGGGAAGCGGGGGGGGTGGAGACCCAGTACTTC